This entry lists 10 T cell receptor beta chains sequenced from one sample in a study of beta chain features in type 1 diabetes. Expressed TCRB transcripts were sequenced, since all the RNA that had been isolated was reverse transcribed. Some clones are missing from TCRdb's copy, which holds only in-frame ones; the method was immunoSEQ multiplex PCR. The repertoire holds some 160,000 clones, with about 9% as singletons. These TCRs are of unknown antigen specificity. Whole-study findings and limits: Patients with Type 1 diabetes showed moderately but significantly shorter TCRB CDR3s in all four CD4+ subsets.

Sequenced: central memory CD4+ T cells from blood. These receptors were collected from a woman aged 25 to 45 with type 1 diabetes.

This CDR3 is CASRSTRDSSGNTIYF. The CDR3 DNA reads as TGTGCCAGCAGGTCAACCCGGGACAGCTCTGGAAACACCATATATTTT. The chain is built from TRBV6-6 and TRBJ1-3; 7 positions match TRBD1. The germline V gene encodes CDR1 MNHNY and CDR2 SVGAGI (reference sequence). The J segment lost 0 bases and the V segment lost 6 bases, leaving 8 bases of the junction unmatched. The CDR3 has 16 amino acids.

The chain links TRBV10-3 to TRBJ1-1; no clear D gene. This CDR3 region has 14 residues. The germline V gene has CDR1 ENHRY and CDR2 SYGVKD. The V end lost 5 bases, the J end lost 6 bases, and 16 bases lay between the germline ends. CDR3 in DNA: TGTGCCATCAGTCGCCAAGGACTCGGGGCTGAAGCTTTCTTT. Its protein product is CAISRQGLGAEAFF.

V is TRBV5-6 and J is TRBJ1-2; D not certain. Between the trimmed V and J ends, which lost 4 bases and 2 bases, there was a span of 3 bases. The CDR3 covers 11 residues. CDR1 and CDR2 from the germline V gene are SGHDT and YYEEEE. In DNA form, the CDR3 reads TGTGCCAGCAGCCTGAACTATGGCTACACCTTC. Translation gives CASSLNYGYTF.

This clone has more than one count but fewer than ten. V gene TRBV5-8 combines with J gene TRBJ1-5; 7 bases align to TRBD1. Germline loops: CDR1 SGHTS, CDR2 YDEGEE. The CDR3 has 14 residues. V shed 4 bases, J shed 6 bases, and the junction held 7 bases outside the gene matches. The CDR3 protein is CASSGGQVGQPQHF. Written as DNA, the CDR3 is TGTGCCAGCAGCGGCGGACAGGTGGGTCAGCCCCAGCATTTT.

This clone was detected a few times. The rearrangement joins TRBV11-2 to TRBJ2-7; possibly TRBD1 for D (6 bases). The DNA end favors TRBJ2-1, so the J call may be wrong. The CDR3 totals 11 residues. Germline V lookup: CDR1 SGHAT, CDR2 FQNNGV. The DNA of the CDR3 is TGTGCCAGCAGTCTGGGGGCCGAGCAGTTCTTC. It encodes CASSLGAEQFF.

The rearrangement links TRBV18 to TRBJ2-1, with D possibly TRBD2 on 6 matching bases. The CDR3 has 12 residues. The germline V gene has CDR1 KGHSH and CDR2 LQKENI. V shed 4 bases and J shed 7 bases, with 8 bases lying between them. The CDR3 region has the DNA TGTGCCAGCTCACGGGAGGAGAATGAGCAGTTCTTC. Residues: CASSREENEQFF.

V is TRBV11-2 and J is TRBJ2-1, with TRBD2 matching 7 bases. Germline values: CDR1 SGHAT, CDR2 FQNNGV. The CDR3 is 14 amino acids. V gave up 5 bases and J gave up 8 bases; unmatched junction bases: 9. The CDR3 here is CASSRGGGSYEQFF. CDR3 in DNA: TGTGCCAGCAGCAGGGGAGGCGGGAGCTATGAGCAGTTCTTC.

This clone occurred many times. V and J are TRBV2 and TRBJ1-5, with D perhaps TRBD1 (5 bases). CDR1 and CDR2 (germline): SNHLY, FYNNEI. The CDR3 loop spans 13 amino acids. Trimming cost V 3 bases and J 2 bases, with 5 bases left between them. The CDR3: CASSDRGNQPQHF. Written as DNA, the CDR3 is TGTGCCAGCAGTGACAGGGGCAATCAGCCCCAGCATTTT.

Only a few counts were recorded for this clone. This rearrangement joins TRBV19 to TRBJ2-7, with a tentative D call TRBD1 (6 bases). Deletions cut 3 bases from V and 2 bases from J, with 11 bases between. The CDR3 consists of 14 residues. CDR1 is LNHDA, CDR2 SQIVND, per germline (reference sequence). In DNA form, the CDR3 reads TGTGCCAGTAGTATTTCCGGACAGACCTACGAGCAGTACTTC. Protein product: CASSISGQTYEQYF.

This clone was found a few times. The chain is built from TRBV18 and TRBJ2-7; 10 positions match TRBD1. In germline, CDR1 is KGHSH, CDR2 LQKENI. The CDR3 consists of 16 residues. Trimming took 3 bases from V and 4 from J; bases not matched to a gene: 9. The CDR3 bases are TGTGCCAGCTCACCCGCTCGGGACAGGGGCCTGTACGAGCAGTACTTC. Translation: CASSPARDRGLYEQYF.